Ten or more counts support the clone carrying this T cell receptor beta chain. This sample was included in a study of molecular identifiers for immune sequencing clone quantification. In germline, CDR1 is LGHNA, CDR2 YSLEER. The CDR3 is 14 residues long. After removal of 3 bases from V and 2 bases from J, the junction contained 0 bases not matched to a gene. TCRdb re-derived calls from the PCR reads in MiXCR, one entry per CDR3 protein. The table includes about 40,000 distinct CDR3 sequences, about 19% detected once. The chain combines TRBV4-3 with TRBJ2-7; 11 bases are shared with TRBD1. Sequencing was done on a sample of naive CD8+ T cells from blood, with Jurkat cell RNA spiked in. Regarding subset: FACS-sorted CD8+CD4-CCR7+CD45RA+ naive T cells. The receptor was isolated from a human donor in good health. Some libraries in this study had Jurkat cell RNA spiked in. CDR3 in DNA: TGCGCCAGCAGCCAGGGACAGGGGGCCTACGAGCAGTACTTC. It yields the protein CASSQGQGAYEQYF.